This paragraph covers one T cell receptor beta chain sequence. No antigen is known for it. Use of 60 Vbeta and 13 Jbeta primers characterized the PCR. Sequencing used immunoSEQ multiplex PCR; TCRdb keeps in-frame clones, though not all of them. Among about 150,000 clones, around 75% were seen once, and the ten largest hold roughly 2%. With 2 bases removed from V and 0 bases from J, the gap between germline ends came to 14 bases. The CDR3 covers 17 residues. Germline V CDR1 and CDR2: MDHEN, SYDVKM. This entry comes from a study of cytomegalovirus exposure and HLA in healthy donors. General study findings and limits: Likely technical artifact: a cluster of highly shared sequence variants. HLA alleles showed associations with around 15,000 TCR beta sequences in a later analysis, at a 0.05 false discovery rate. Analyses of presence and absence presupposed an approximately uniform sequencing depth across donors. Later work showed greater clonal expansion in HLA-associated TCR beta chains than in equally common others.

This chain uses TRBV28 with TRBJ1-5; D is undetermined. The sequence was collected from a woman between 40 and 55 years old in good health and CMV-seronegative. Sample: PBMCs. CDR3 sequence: CASSLTSGPYSNQPQHF. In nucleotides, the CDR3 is TGTGCCAGCAGTTTAACATCGGGTCCCTATAGCAATCAGCCCCAGCATTTT.